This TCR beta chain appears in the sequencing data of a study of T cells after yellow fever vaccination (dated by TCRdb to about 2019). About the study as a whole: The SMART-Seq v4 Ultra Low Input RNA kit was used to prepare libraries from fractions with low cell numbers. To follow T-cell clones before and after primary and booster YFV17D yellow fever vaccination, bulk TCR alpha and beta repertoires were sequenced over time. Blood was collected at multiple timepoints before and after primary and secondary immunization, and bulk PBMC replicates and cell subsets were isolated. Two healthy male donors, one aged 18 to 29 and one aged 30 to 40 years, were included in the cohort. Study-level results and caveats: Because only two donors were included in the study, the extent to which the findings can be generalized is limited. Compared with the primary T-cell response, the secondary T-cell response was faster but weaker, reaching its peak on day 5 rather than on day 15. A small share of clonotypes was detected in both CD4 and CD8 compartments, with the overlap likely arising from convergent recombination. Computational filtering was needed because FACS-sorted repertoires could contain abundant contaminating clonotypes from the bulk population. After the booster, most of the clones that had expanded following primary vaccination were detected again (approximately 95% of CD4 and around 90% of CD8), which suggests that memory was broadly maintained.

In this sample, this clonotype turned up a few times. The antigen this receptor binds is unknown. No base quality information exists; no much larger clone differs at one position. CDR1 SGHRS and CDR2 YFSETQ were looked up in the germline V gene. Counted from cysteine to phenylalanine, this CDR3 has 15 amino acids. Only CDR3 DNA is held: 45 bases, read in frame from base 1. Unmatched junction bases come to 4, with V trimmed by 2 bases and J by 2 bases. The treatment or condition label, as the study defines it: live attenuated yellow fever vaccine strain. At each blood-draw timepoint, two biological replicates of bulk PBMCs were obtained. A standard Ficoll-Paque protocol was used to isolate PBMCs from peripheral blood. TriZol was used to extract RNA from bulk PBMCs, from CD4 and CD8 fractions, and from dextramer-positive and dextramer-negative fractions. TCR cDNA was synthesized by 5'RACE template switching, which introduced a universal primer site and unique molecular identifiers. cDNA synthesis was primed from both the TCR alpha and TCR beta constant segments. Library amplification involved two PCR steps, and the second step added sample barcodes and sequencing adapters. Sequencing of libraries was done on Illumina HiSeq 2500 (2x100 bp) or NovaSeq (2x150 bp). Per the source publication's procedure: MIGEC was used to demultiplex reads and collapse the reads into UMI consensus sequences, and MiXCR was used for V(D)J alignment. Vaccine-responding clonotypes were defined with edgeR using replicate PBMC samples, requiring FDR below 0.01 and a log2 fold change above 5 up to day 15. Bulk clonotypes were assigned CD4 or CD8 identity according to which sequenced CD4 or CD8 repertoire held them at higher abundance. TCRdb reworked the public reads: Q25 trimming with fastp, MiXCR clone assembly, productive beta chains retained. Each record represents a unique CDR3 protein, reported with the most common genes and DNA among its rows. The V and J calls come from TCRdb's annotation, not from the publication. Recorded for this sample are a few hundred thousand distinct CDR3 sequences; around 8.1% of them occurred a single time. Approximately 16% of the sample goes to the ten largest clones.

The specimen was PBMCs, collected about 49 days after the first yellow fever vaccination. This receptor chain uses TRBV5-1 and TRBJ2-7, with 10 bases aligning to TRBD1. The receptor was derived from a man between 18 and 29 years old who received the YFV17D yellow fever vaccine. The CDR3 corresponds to CASSFGTGVTYEQYF. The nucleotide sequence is TGCGCCAGCAGCTTCGGGACAGGGGTTACCTACGAGCAGTACTTC.